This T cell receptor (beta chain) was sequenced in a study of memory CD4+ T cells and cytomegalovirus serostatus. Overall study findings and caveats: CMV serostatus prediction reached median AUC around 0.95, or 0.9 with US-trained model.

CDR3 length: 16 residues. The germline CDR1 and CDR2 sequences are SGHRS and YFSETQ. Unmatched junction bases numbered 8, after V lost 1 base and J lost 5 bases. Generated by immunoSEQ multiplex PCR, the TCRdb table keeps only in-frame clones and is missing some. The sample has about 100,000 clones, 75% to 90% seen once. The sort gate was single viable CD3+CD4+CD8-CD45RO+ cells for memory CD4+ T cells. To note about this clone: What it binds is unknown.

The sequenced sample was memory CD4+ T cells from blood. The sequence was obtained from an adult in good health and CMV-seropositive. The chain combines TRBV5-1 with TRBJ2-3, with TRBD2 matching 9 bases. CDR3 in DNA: TGCGCCAGCAGCTTGAGCGGGAGGCCCGCGGGAGATACGCAGTATTTT. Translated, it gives CASSLSGRPAGDTQYF.